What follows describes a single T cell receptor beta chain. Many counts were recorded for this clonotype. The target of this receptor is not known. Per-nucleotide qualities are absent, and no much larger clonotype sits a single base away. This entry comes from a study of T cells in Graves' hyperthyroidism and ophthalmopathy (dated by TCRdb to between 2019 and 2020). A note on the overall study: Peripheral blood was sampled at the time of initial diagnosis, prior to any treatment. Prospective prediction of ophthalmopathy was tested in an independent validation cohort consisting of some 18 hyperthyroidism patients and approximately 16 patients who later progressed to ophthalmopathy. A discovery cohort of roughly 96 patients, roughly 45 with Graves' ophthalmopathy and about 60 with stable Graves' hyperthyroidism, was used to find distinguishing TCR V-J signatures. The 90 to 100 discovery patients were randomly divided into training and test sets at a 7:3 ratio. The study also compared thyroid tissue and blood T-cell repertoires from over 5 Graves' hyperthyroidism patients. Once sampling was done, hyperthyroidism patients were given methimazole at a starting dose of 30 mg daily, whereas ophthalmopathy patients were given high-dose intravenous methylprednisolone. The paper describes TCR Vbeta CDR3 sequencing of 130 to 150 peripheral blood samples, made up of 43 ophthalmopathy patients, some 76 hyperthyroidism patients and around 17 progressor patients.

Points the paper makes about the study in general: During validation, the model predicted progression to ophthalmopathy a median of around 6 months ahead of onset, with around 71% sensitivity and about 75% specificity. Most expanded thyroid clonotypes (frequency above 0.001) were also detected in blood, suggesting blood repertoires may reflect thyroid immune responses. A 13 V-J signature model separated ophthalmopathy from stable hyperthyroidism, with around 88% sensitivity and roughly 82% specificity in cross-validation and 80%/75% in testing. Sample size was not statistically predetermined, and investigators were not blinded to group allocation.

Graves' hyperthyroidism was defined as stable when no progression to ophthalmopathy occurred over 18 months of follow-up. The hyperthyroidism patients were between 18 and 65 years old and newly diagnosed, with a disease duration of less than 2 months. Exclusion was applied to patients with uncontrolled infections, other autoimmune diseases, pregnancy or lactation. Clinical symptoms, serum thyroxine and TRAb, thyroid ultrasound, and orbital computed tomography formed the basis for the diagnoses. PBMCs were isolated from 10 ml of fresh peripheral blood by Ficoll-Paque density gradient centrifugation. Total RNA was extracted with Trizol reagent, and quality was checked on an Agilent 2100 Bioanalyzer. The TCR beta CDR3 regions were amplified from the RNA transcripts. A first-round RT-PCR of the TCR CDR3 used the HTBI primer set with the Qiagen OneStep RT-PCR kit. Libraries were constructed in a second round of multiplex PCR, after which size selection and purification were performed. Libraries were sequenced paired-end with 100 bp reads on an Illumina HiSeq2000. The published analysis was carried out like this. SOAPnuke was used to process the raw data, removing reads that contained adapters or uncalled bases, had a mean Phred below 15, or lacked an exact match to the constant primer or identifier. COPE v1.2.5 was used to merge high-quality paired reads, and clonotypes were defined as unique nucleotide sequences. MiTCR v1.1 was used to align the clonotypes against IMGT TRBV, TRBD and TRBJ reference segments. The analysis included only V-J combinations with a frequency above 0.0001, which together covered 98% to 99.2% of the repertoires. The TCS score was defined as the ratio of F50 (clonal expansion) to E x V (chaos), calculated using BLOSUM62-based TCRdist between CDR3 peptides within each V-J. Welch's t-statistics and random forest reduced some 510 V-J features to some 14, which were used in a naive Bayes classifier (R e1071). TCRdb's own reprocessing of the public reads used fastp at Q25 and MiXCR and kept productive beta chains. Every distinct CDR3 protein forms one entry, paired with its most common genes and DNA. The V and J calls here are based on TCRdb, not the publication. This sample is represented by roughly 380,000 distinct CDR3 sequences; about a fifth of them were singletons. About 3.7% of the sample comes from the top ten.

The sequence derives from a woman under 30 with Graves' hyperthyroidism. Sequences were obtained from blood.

In nucleotide form, the sequence is TGCAGCGCGAGGCCCGGGACAGGGAACGGGGAGCTGTTTTTT. This translates into CSARPGTGNGELFF. The chain uses TRBV29-1 and TRBJ2-2, and 9 junction bases match TRBD1. Including cysteine and phenylalanine, the CDR3 has 14 amino acids. Just CDR3 DNA is preserved here, 42 bases in frame from base 1. Ends trimmed: V by 7 bases, J by 7 bases; bases unmatched to a gene: 10. Based on the germline V gene, the CDR1 and CDR2 sequences are SQVTM and ANQGSEA.